This note documents a single T cell receptor (beta chain) sequence. Its antigen is not identified. The source of the sample is a study of cytomegalovirus exposure and HLA in healthy donors. General study points: The number of N-insertions in an Asian-associated ancestry cluster was reportedly below the roughly 700-donor mean in a later analysis. According to the study, 160 or so TCR beta chains were cytomegalovirus-associated.

The CDR3 sequence is 18 residues long. The ends lost 2 bases at V and 0 bases at J; junction bases unmatched: 6. The germline V gene has CDR1 MNHEY and CDR2 SMNVEV (reference sequence). Vbeta (60) and Jbeta (13) primers were used in the PCR. TCRdb's copy holds only in-frame clones and misses some; the assay was immunoSEQ multiplex PCR. The sample includes about 160,000 clones, 70% to 90% seen only once; the top ten take approximately 0.85%. The clonotype was recovered from a woman aged 25 to 45 in good health and CMV-seronegative. Sequenced input: PBMCs. The chain employs TRBV27 and TRBJ2-6; 8 nucleotides align to TRBD2. This CDR3 is CASSLKAGATSGANVLTF. CDR3 bases: TGTGCCAGCAGTTTAAAAGCGGGAGCTACCTCTGGGGCCAACGTCCTGACTTTC.